Here is one T cell receptor (beta chain) with its context. This clone was counted between two and nine times. Its specific antigen is unknown. No base quality information exists; no much larger clone differs at one position. The data originate from a study of cytomegalovirus exposure and HLA in healthy donors listed by TCRdb under 2017. About the investigation overall: In an earlier analysis of some 610 of the donors, approximately 260 Gb of sequence data and approximately 120 million unique TCR beta sequences from about 180 million T cells were reported. An early release covering roughly 580 HLA-typed donors comprised around 300 gigabases of sequencing data and tens of millions of unique TCR sequences. Of the approximately 400 genotyped donors, 81% were placed in the genetic ancestry cluster associated with self-reported Caucasian donors. The study aimed to test whether signatures of past pathogen exposure could be identified by cataloging public T cell receptors. Using immunosequencing, the study profiled T cell repertoires from 500 to 800 subjects and related those repertoires to cytomegalovirus serostatus. In addition to the first cohort of roughly 700 subjects, a separate validation cohort of 120 different subjects was used. To predict cytomegalovirus infection status, the study combined high-throughput TCR immunosequencing, statistical association of individual TCRs with disease status, and machine learning. To study patterns of TCR occurrence, a later analysis re-analyzed previously published TCR beta repertoires from hundreds of donors and added high-resolution HLA genotyping. In the later analysis, no new phenotypic data were used to find candidate immune exposures; instead, reliance was placed on TCR beta sequences and their occurrence across donors. To decide whether each TCR beta V gene segment behaved as functional or pseudogenic, an earlier analysis of some 600 of the donors relied on high-throughput TCR beta sequencing. Donor age, sex, ethnicity and CMV serostatus were collected together with the repertoire data. Genome-wide SNP genotypes for about 60% of the roughly 670 donors were used in a later genetic analysis, which treated that subset as a discovery cohort. All discovery cohort repertoires had been generated using a single sequencing platform. HLA typing included class I and class II loci at four-digit resolution. Typing coverage differed by locus: A, B, C, DRB1 and DQB1 were typed in about 629-640 donors, DQA1 in 500 to 550, DPA1 in approximately 600, and DPB1 in 450 to 480. Roughly five DR-DQ haplotypes were handled as single units for association and clustering because linkage in the cohort was strong. Across under 500 genotyped donors of the cohort, an average of roughly 230,000 unique TCR beta nucleotide sequences per donor were sequenced, and roughly 20% of those sequences were non-productive.

In total, about 650 healthy bone marrow donors made up the cohort. All cohort members were sampled while nominally healthy, although unrecorded immune exposures were likely present. The donor was CMV seropositive and belonged to the group of some 290 seropositive cohort members. Every donor gave a peripheral blood sample, and the peripheral blood mononuclear cells from that sample were used for TCR beta sequencing. The Qiagen DNeasy Blood Extraction Kit was used to extract genomic DNA from the blood cell samples. Library preparation employed the immunoSEQ multiplex PCR assay. For the multiplex PCR, a mixture combining 60 forward primers for TCR Vbeta segments and 13 reverse primers for TCR Jbeta segments was used. Amplification of the CDR3 region of rearranged TCR beta genes was performed with a multiplex PCR assay on genomic DNA. On the Illumina HiSeq System, the amplified TCR beta libraries were sequenced as 87-base-pair reads. Per the source publication's procedure: Across the 666 repertoires, a later analysis counted approximately 83 million unique TCR beta chains, around 11 million of which were shared by at least two donors. To remove PCR and sequencing errors, raw reads were error-corrected and collapsed into unique sequences using a nearest-neighbor algorithm that merged closely related sequences. Alignment of CDR3 sequences to IMGT reference sequences was used to assign V, D and J gene segments. Each retained sequence needed at least a six-nucleotide match to both a V gene segment and a J gene segment. Rearrangements were called productive when the CDR3 lacked stop codons and stayed in frame with V and J; all others were non-productive. Following IMGT convention, CDR3 was defined as the stretch from the second conserved V-encoded cysteine to the conserved J-encoded phenylalanine. The earlier analysis of about 530 of the donors excluded any sequence lacking an unambiguous match to a single V gene segment. In an earlier analysis of several hundred of the donors, a V segment was called functional when productive rearrangements were above 56.7%, and segregating when the standard deviation between donors exceeded 5%. A statistical classification framework was developed to diagnose cytomegalovirus status using the catalog of TCR beta chain sequences. A later analysis assigned V and J genes by comparing TCR nucleotide sequences with IMGT/GENE-DB human TR gene sequences. Using the TCRdist pipeline, a later analysis assigned CDR3 sequences along with most-parsimonious VDJ recombination scenarios. A later analysis defined each TCR beta chain by its CDR3 amino acid sequence plus V-gene family, and excluded reads lacking a unique V-gene family. In a later analysis, a few hundred highly shared, low-generation-probability nucleotide sequences were removed to address suspected cross-contamination and a sequencing artifact. In a later analysis, a clonal expansion index was calculated for each public chain from normalized within-repertoire ranks of inferred template counts. In a later analysis, generation probabilities were computed using a VDJ recombination model fitted to out-of-frame rearrangements, and the results were checked against IGoR. In a later analysis, hypergeometric tests were used to score TCR-TCR, TCR-HLA and TCR-CMV co-occurrence, with a repertoire-size bias correction applied to TCR pairs. False discovery rates were estimated in a later analysis by permuting HLA or CMV assignments 20 times. In a later analysis, co-occurring TCRs were grouped with DBSCAN, and TCRdist sequence similarity was added when clustering was performed within HLA-allele-positive subsets. Repertoires with fewer than 30,000 or more than 120,000 public chains, plus five repertoires with anomalous nucleotide sharing, were excluded from co-occurrence clustering. TCRdb obtained this table from immuneACCESS and retained in-frame rearrangements with V and J assigned. These tables miss some clones; where compared with another copy, unresolved V genes account for less than half of the shortfall, and the remainder is unexplained. V, J and clone size reflect that table, while D and trimming were determined from the DNA. Within this sample are fewer than 55,000 clones, with around 67% of them counted one time only. Around 21% of the sample belongs to the ten largest clones.

The V end loses 3 bases and the J end loses 0 bases, and a stretch of 3 bases separates them. In the germline V gene (reference sequence), CDR1 corresponds to SGHAT and CDR2 to FQDESV. From cysteine to phenylalanine, the CDR3 is 13 amino acids long. Solely the CDR3 DNA is kept, with 39 bases framed from the first base. Here is what the overall study found, with its caveats: Because counts were too low, seventeen rarely observed V segments, including chromosome 9 orphons, were left out of the earlier analysis of approximately 500 of the donors. Specific HLA alleles were associated with 16,951 TCR beta sequences at a false discovery rate of 0.05 in a later analysis. A cluster of highly shared sequence variants was judged likely to be a technical artifact of the sequencing pipeline. A later analysis reported that several top co-occurrence clusters appeared linked to parvovirus B19, influenza, CMV and Epstein-Barr virus. The presence/absence analyses assumed that sequencing depth was roughly uniform across donors, and that assumption may not be true. The cohort was sequenced for TCR beta chains only, and without alpha or paired-chain data the features that could be detected were limited. Because the 87-base-pair reads could not distinguish some IMGT-functional V segments, including TRBV6-2 and TRBV6-3, those segments were excluded. Because HLA typing was missing for some donors at each locus, association tests included only the typed subset. For the cohort, immune exposure information was limited to CMV serostatus. While some public TCRs were present in many individuals, most TCR sequences turned up only very rarely across donors. It was suggested by the authors that the approach could potentially be generalized to other disease states and immunological phenotypes. In a later analysis, HLA-associated TCR beta chains showed more clonal expansion and lower generation probabilities than non-associated chains that were equally common. In a later analysis, the rate of TCR association differed among HLA loci, with DRB1 alleles having the most associated TCRs and HLA-C alleles having the fewest. A further reported finding was that TCR beta sequences accurately predicted the HLA-A and HLA-B alleles for most subjects in the first cohort. In a later analysis, most CMV-associated TCR beta chains were found to appear HLA-restricted, with HLA associations seemingly driven largely by CMV exposure. In both the original and validation cohorts, the classifier was reported to diagnose cytomegalovirus status with high specificity and sensitivity. A total of 150 to 200 TCR beta chains were listed by the study as associated with cytomegalovirus. In vitro tests confirmed that a few of the cytomegalovirus-associated TCR beta chains recognize cytomegalovirus antigens. V-gene and J-gene trimming of TCR beta chains was associated with a missense DCLRE1C variant in a later genetic analysis, and the association was replicated in an independent cohort. A later genetic analysis reported fewer N-insertions in productive TCRs among donors in an Asian-associated ancestry cluster than the roughly 650-donor mean. When HLA alleles, especially DR and DQ, strongly co-occurred, attributing TCR associations to individual alleles was difficult. Linkage disequilibrium might explain the correlated functional status among segregating V segments, but an unknown experimental factor could not be excluded. Broadly in line with IMGT annotations, most TCR beta V segments showed up in productive rearrangements about 87% or about 30% of the time in an earlier analysis of under 700 of the donors.

This TCR was sampled from a woman aged 45-59 years in good health and CMV-seropositive. Specimen: PBMCs. The V and J segments used are TRBV11-1 and TRBJ1-3; the D gene remains uncertain. The CDR3 protein is CASSFNSGNTIYF. The DNA reads TGTGCCAGCAGCTTCAACTCTGGAAACACCATATATTTT.